A single sample gave rise to the 5 T cell receptor beta chains below, sequenced in a study of blood T cell repertoires in COVID-19. The repertoire was sequenced with immunoSEQ multiplex PCR; TCRdb's copy has only in-frame clones and lacks some. There are 180,000 or so clones in the sample; about nine tenths occur only once, and 1.5% to 2% lies in the top ten. Input material: peripheral blood. Source of these receptors: a man aged 18 to 30 with active or convalescent COVID-19.

V usage is TRBV18 and J usage is TRBJ1-5, with 11 bases identical to TRBD1. The CDR3 has 15 residues. With 3 bases clipped from V and 7 bases from J, the junction kept 5 bases outside the gene matches. CDR1 and CDR2 from the germline V gene are KGHSH and LQKENI. CDR3 DNA sequence: TGTGCCAGCTCACCCGGGACAGGGGGAATCCAGCCCCAGCATTTT. Amino acid sequence: CASSPGTGGIQPQHF.

This clone was seen once. The chain carries TRBV29-1 and TRBJ2-6; 8 nucleotides agree with TRBD1. Looked up from germline, CDR1 is SQVTM and CDR2 is ANQGSEA. The V segment lost 4 bases and the J segment 3 bases; nucleotides outside the gene matches: 8. The CDR3 is made up of 16 amino acids. CDR3 bases: TGCAGCGTTGGAGACAGGGGTACTAGTGGGGCCAACGTCCTGACTTTC. This translates into CSVGDRGTSGANVLTF.

The V gene is TRBV7-3, the J gene TRBJ2-1; D call uncertain. The CDR3 has 16 amino acids. V gave up 5 bases and J gave up 4 bases, with 18 bases separating them. In germline, CDR1 is SGHTA, CDR2 FQGTGA. The CDR3 loop is CASSPDSVSPYNEQFF. The CDR3, as DNA: TGTGCCAGCAGCCCAGACTCCGTCTCACCTTACAATGAGCAGTTCTTC.

The sample holds one count of this clone. The V gene is TRBV2, the J gene TRBJ2-7, with TRBD1 identical over 7 bases. Germline trimming cut 3 bases from V and 3 bases from J; bases unmatched to any gene: 8. Germline values: CDR1 SNHLY, CDR2 FYNNEI. This CDR3 has 15 residues. In DNA form, the CDR3 reads TGTGCCAGCAGTGATCCCGGGACAGTTTACTACGAGCAGTACTTC. It translates to CASSDPGTVYYEQYF. Full variable domain (rest looked up from reference TRBV2 and TRBJ2-7): EPEVTQTPSHQVTQMGQEVILRCVPISNHLYFYWYRQILGQKVEFLVSFYNNEISEKSEIFDDQFSVERPDGSNFTLKIRSTKLEDSAMYFCASSDPGTVYYEQYFGPGTRLTVT.

The CDR3 DNA sequence: TGTGCCAGCAGCCCTAGCGGGGCACTCTCCTACAATGAGCAGTTCTTC. It is translated as CASSPSGALSYNEQFF. This rearrangement joins TRBV7-3 to TRBJ2-1, with 9 positions matching TRBD2. The CDR3 is made up of 16 amino acids. From germline, CDR1 is SGHTA and CDR2 FQGTGA. The trim removed 5 bases at V and 0 bases at J, leaving 5 bases unmatched.